These 8 T cell receptor beta chains originate from one sample sequenced in a study of shared T cell receptors in the human thymus. Assay: immunoSEQ multiplex PCR; the TCRdb copy retains only in-frame clones and omits some. This sample yields under 700,000 clones, of which 75% to 85% are seen a single time; approximately 0.013% belongs to the top ten. The data also belong to a second study, concerning human thymus T cells.

Material: thymocytes. The receptors come from a boy in the first two years of life with a congenital heart defect.

The rearrangement uses TRBV6-5 and TRBJ2-1, with D perhaps TRBD2 (6 bases). The CDR3 loop spans 11 amino acids. V shed 6 bases and J shed 7 bases, with 7 bases lying between them. Germline-derived CDR1 and CDR2 are MNHEY and SVGAGI. The CDR3 region has the DNA TGTGCCAGCAGCCGGGAGAATGAGCAGTTCTTC. Amino acids: CASSRENEQFF.

The rearrangement uses TRBV5-1 and TRBJ1-1; the match to TRBD1 covers 7 bases. Germline assignment: CDR1 SGHRS and CDR2 YFSETQ. V shed 1 base, J shed 6 bases, and the junction held 21 bases outside the gene matches. The CDR3 is 19 amino acids. CDR3 sequence (DNA): TGCGCCAGCAGCTTGTCCGTATCCCCTCGACAGGGACCCTCCCCTGAAGCTTTCTTT. This gives the protein CASSLSVSPRQGPSPEAFF.

V gene TRBV27 combines with J gene TRBJ2-1; D might be TRBD2 (5 bases). Germline CDR1 is MNHEY and CDR2 is SMNVEV (reference sequence). Trimming removed 1 base from V and 4 bases from J, with 14 bases in between. This CDR3 is 16 amino acids long. This chain's CDR3 is CASSLFTSRAYNEQFF. For the CDR3, the DNA is TGTGCCAGCAGTTTATTCACTAGTAGGGCTTACAATGAGCAGTTCTTC.

The rearrangement joins TRBV5-1 to TRBJ2-7, with 9 bases identical to TRBD1. Germline CDR1 and CDR2: SGHRS and YFSETQ. Germline trimming cut 0 bases from V and 4 bases from J; bases unmatched to any gene: 11. CDR3 length equals 17 residues. CDR3 DNA sequence: TGCGCCAGCAGCTTGGGGGGAAACAGGGGGCTATGGTACGAGCAGTACTTC. Translation gives CASSLGGNRGLWYEQYF.

The chain uses TRBV14 and TRBJ2-7, with D possibly being TRBD2 (5 bases). The CDR3 covers 15 residues. V shed 1 base and J shed 2 bases, with 12 bases lying between them. Germline CDR1 reads SGHDN; CDR2 reads FVKESK. CDR3 residues: CASSQGGQDPYEQYF. The CDR3 DNA reads as TGTGCCAGCAGCCAAGGCGGGCAGGACCCCTACGAGCAGTACTTC.

The chain links TRBV6-5 to TRBJ2-5; 8 nucleotides line up with TRBD2. Germline V gene data show CDR1 as MNHEY and CDR2 as SVGAGI. Trimming at V came to 8 bases and at J to 4 bases, leaving 0 bases not matched to a gene. The CDR3 loop spans 11 amino acids. In DNA, the CDR3 is TGTGCCAGCCGGGGGGGAGAGACCCAGTACTTC. Encoded protein: CASRGGETQYF.

A note on this clone: Distinct nucleotide sequences in the sample also encode this CDR3. V is TRBV2 and J is TRBJ1-4, with D possibly matching TRBD1 (5 bases). Germline CDR1 SNHLY, CDR2 FYNNEI. The CDR3 is made up of 13 amino acids. Trimming left V 6 bases short and J 5 bases short, with 10 bases between. The CDR3 loop reads CASRGGVNEKLFF. CDR3 DNA: TGTGCCAGCAGAGGAGGGGTGAATGAAAAACTGTTTTTT.

This CDR3 reads CASSLRDNTSYEQYF. The CDR3 nucleotides are TGTGCCAGCAGCTTGAGGGACAACACCTCCTACGAGCAGTACTTC. The chain employs TRBV11-2 and TRBJ2-7, with a tentative D call TRBD1 (6 bases). The CDR3 has 15 amino acids. Germline V gene data show CDR1 as SGHAT and CDR2 as FQNNGV. With 3 bases removed from V and 0 bases from J, the gap between germline ends came to 12 bases. Full variable domain (rest looked up from reference TRBV11-2 and TRBJ2-7): EAGVAQSPRYKIIEKRQSVAFWCNPISGHATLYWYQQILGQGPKLLIQFQNNGVVDDSQLPKDRFSAERLKGVDSTLKIQPAKLEDSAVYLCASSLRDNTSYEQYFGPGTRLTVT.